This T cell receptor beta chain is from a study of blood T cell repertoires in COVID-19. Study at large: COVID-19 samples from acute and convalescent phases originated in the United States, Italy and Spain.

The length of the CDR3 is 16 residues. J lost 6 bases, V lost 0 bases, and 6 bases had no gene match. Germline-derived CDR1 and CDR2 are SGDLS and YYNGEE. In the source study's methods: Reference gene primer amplification gave estimated nucleated cell counts. Repertoires were generated with immunoSEQ multiplex PCR, while TCRdb's copy carries only in-frame clones and drops some. For V, J and clone size, that table is used; D and trimming come from the DNA. The table includes about 180,000 clones, approximately 90% detected once. Material: peripheral blood. V usage is TRBV9 and J usage is TRBJ2-7; the match to TRBD2 covers 13 bases. This TCR came from a woman aged 50 to 65 with acute or convalescent COVID-19. CDR3 nucleotide sequence: TGTGCCAGCAGCGTAGGTACTAGCGGGGGGGCCGGCGAGCAGTACTTC. Its protein product is CASSVGTSGGAGEQYF.